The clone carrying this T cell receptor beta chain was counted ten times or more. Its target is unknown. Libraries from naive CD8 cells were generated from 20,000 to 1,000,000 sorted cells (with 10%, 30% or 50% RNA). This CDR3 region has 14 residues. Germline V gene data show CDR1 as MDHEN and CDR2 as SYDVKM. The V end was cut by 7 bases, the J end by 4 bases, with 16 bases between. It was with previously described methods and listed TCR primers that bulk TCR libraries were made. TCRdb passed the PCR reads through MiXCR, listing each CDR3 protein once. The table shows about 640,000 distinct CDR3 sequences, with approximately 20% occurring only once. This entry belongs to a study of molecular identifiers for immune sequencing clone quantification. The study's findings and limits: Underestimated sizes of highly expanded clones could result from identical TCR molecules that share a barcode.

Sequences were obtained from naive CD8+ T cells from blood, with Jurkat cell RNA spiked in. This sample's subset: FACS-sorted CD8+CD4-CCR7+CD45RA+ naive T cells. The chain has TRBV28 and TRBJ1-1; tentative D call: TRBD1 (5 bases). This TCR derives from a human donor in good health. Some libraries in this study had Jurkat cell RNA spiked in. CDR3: CASMFRGGFTEAFF. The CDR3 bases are TGTGCCAGCATGTTCCGGGGGGGTTTCACTGAAGCTTTCTTT.